This entry lists 27 T cell receptor beta chains sequenced from one sample in a study of PD-L1 blockade in urothelial cancer. Noted time point: pretreatment peripheral blood. Only in-frame clones appear in the TCRdb table, and some are missing; sequencing was by immunoSEQ multiplex PCR. The table shows around 57,000 clones, with 81% occurring only once. The sequencing here drew on PBMCs, taken around atezolizumab (anti-PD-L1) treatment. Every receptor here comes from a man between 65 and 79 years old with urothelial cancer.

J is TRBJ2-1 and V is TRBV21-1; no DNA check was done on the table's D call, TRBD2. TRBV21-1 is a pseudogene segment. The CDR3 runs 15 residues. As DNA, the CDR3 is TGTGCCAGCAGCTCGCGGGGTAGCGCTCTCTTGGGGCAGTTCTTC. It codes for CASSSRGSALLGQFF.

This chain joins TRBV7-9 and TRBJ1-2; 7 bases are shared with TRBD1. The CDR3 is 16 amino acids. CDR1 and CDR2 from the germline V gene are SEHNR and FQNEAQ (reference sequence). The V segment lost 1 base and the J segment 4 bases; nucleotides outside the gene matches: 9. DNA for the CDR3: TGTGCCAGCAGCTTAGGGAGTGGGGACAGTCTCTATGGCTACACCTTC. Translation: CASSLGSGDSLYGYTF.

The J gene is TRBJ2-1, the V gene TRBV2, with 9 bases identical to TRBD2. V gave up 7 bases and J gave up 0 bases; unmatched junction bases: 7. Germline-derived CDR1 and CDR2 are SNHLY and FYNNEI. The CDR3 consists of 16 residues. CDR3 DNA sequence: TGTGCCAGCACCAGAACTAGCGGGCCCTCCTACAATGAGCAGTTCTTC. Protein: CASTRTSGPSYNEQFF.

This clone appeared a few times. V is TRBV11-2 and J is TRBJ2-1, with TRBD2 identical over 8 bases. The germline V gene encodes CDR1 SGHAT and CDR2 FQNNGV. V gave up 0 bases and J gave up 8 bases; unmatched junction bases: 6. This CDR3 contains 15 residues. CDR3 sequence reads: CASSLEASGYDEQFF. In nucleotides, the CDR3 is TGTGCCAGCAGCTTAGAGGCTAGCGGGTACGATGAGCAGTTCTTC.

V and J are TRBV6-6 and TRBJ2-7, with 7 bases aligning to TRBD2. The CDR3 extends over 16 amino acids. CDR1 is MNHNY, CDR2 SVGAGI, per germline (reference sequence). The V gene end was trimmed by 0 bases and the J gene end by 4 bases; junction bases not matched to a gene: 9. Written as DNA, the CDR3 is TGTGCCAGCAGTTACTCGCGGGAGAAGATGAATTACGAGCAGTACTTC. It translates to CASSYSREKMNYEQYF.

V is TRBV14 and J is TRBJ2-1, with D possibly being TRBD2 (5 bases). Between the trimmed V and J ends, which lost 0 bases and 7 bases, there was a span of 13 bases. CDR1 SGHDN and CDR2 FVKESK come from the germline V gene. There are 15 residues in the CDR3. The CDR3 nucleotides are TGTGCCAGCAGCCAAGATCGAACGGGATCGAATGAGCAGTTCTTC. Protein: CASSQDRTGSNEQFF. Using reference TRBV14 and TRBJ2-1 for the parts outside the CDR3, the full variable domain is EAGVTQFPSHSVIEKGQTVTLRCDPISGHDNLYWYRRVMGKEIKFLLHFVKESKQDESGMPNNRFLAERTGGTYSTLKVQPAELEDSGVYFCASSQDRTGSNEQFFGPGTRLTVL.

This sequence joins TRBV7-9 and TRBJ2-1, with 8 nucleotides matching TRBD1. The CDR3 has 15 amino acids. The germline V gene encodes CDR1 SEHNR and CDR2 FQNEAQ (reference sequence). V shed 1 base and J 4 bases; nucleotides not matched to a gene: 3. CDR3 sequence reads: CASSLEGTGYNEQFF. The DNA for the CDR3 is TGTGCCAGCAGCTTAGAAGGGACAGGTTACAATGAGCAGTTCTTC.

The V and J genes are TRBV5-8 and TRBJ2-7; the D gene is possibly TRBD1 (6 bases). The germline gives CDR1 SGHTS, CDR2 YDEGEE. The CDR3 has 15 residues. Deletions cut 2 bases from V and 3 bases from J, with 15 bases between. CDR3 in amino acids: CASSLGDTPNYEQYF. The CDR3 DNA is TGTGCCAGCAGCTTAGGGGACACACCAAACTACGAGCAGTACTTC.

V usage is TRBV14 and J usage is TRBJ2-1, with 8 bases fitting TRBD1. Germline assignment: CDR1 SGHDN and CDR2 FVKESK. The CDR3 runs to 16 residues. Germline trimming cut 4 bases from V and 1 base from J; bases unmatched to any gene: 6. This CDR3 reads CASSRLRTGSYNEQFF. In DNA, the CDR3 is TGTGCCAGCAGCCGTTTGAGGACAGGGTCCTACAATGAGCAGTTCTTC.

V gene TRBV4-3 combines with J gene TRBJ2-7; 11 nucleotides align to TRBD2. This CDR3 is 15 amino acids long. The germline gives CDR1 LGHNA, CDR2 YSLEER. V trimming: 3 bases; J trimming: 3 bases; junction bases outside the gene matches: 4. DNA for the CDR3: TGCGCCAGCAGCCAGGGACTAGCGGTTGACTACGAGCAGTACTTC. Protein: CASSQGLAVDYEQYF.

This chain connects TRBV9 to TRBJ2-7, with 7 positions matching TRBD1. The germline V gene encodes CDR1 SGDLS and CDR2 YYNGEE. V shed 4 bases and J 4 bases; nucleotides not matched to a gene: 11. CDR3 length: 15 amino acids. The CDR3 sequence is CASSPDRVSVYEQYF. DNA for the CDR3: TGTGCCAGCAGCCCCGACAGGGTGTCGGTGTACGAGCAGTACTTC. The variable domain in full, completed from reference TRBV9 and TRBJ2-7, reads DSGVTQTPKHLITATGQRVTLRCSPRSGDLSVYWYQQSLDQGLQFLIQYYNGEERAKGNILERFSAQQFPDLHSELNLSSLELGDSALYFCASSPDRVSVYEQYFGPGTRLTVT.

The V and J genes are TRBV5-1 and TRBJ2-3; perhaps TRBD1 as D (6 bases). The germline CDR1 and CDR2 sequences are SGHRS and YFSETQ. V dropped 2 bases and J dropped 0 bases, with 13 bases sitting between them. This CDR3 spans 16 amino acids. The CDR3 coding sequence is TGCGCCAGCAGCTTAGGGGGTCCCTCTAGCACAGATACGCAGTATTTT. Translating it yields CASSLGGPSSTDTQYF.

In its sample, this clone was seen a few times. V gene TRBV19 combines with J gene TRBJ1-2, with TRBD1 as a possible D gene (5 bases). Germline V lookup: CDR1 LNHDA, CDR2 SQIVND (reference sequence). Trimming stripped 6 bases from V and 4 bases from J, with 12 bases between. This CDR3 comprises 13 residues. The CDR3 nucleotides read TGTGCCAGTAGGCGGGACGGACTCTATGGCTACACCTTC. It codes for CASRRDGLYGYTF.

This clone was seen a few times. V is TRBV11-1 and J is TRBJ2-5, with D possibly being TRBD2 (7 bases). The V gene lost 5 bases and the J gene lost 2 bases, with 15 bases spanning the gap. The CDR3 totals 15 residues. Germline V gene sequence: CDR1 SGHAT, CDR2 FQDESV (reference sequence). The CDR3: CASSPPGRGQETQYF. For the CDR3, the DNA is TGTGCCAGCAGCCCACCGGGGAGGGGGCAAGAGACCCAGTACTTC.

The J gene is TRBJ2-7, the V gene TRBV4-1; no clear D. The length of the CDR3 is 15 residues. Trimming shortened V by 0 bases and J by 0 bases, and 9 bases separated the two germline ends. CDR1 is MGHRA, CDR2 YSYEKL, per germline. In nucleotides, the CDR3 is TGCGCCAGCAGCCAAGAAAGACTGAGCTCCTACGAGCAGTACTTC. Its translation is CASSQERLSSYEQYF.

The chain links TRBV4-3 to TRBJ1-5; 8 bases map to TRBD1. The CDR3 loop spans 14 amino acids. Germline lookup yields CDR1 LGHNA and CDR2 YSLEER. V lost 3 bases to trimming and J lost 4 bases; unmatched junction nucleotides: 2. The CDR3 region has the DNA TGCGCCAGCAGCCAGGACAGGGTTAATCAGCCCCAGCATTTT. Amino acids: CASSQDRVNQPQHF.

This rearrangement joins TRBV19 to TRBJ1-5; D is ambiguous. Trimming removed 3 bases at V and 9 bases at J, with 15 bases between. CDR1 LNHDA and CDR2 SQIVND come from the germline V gene (reference sequence). The CDR3 has 14 amino acids. In DNA, the CDR3 is TGTGCCAGTAGTATCGACTCCTCTGGATCGCCCCAGCATTTT. Translation gives CASSIDSSGSPQHF.

V is TRBV27 and J is TRBJ2-7; D is possibly TRBD2 (6 bases). The CDR3 covers 12 residues. V lost 7 bases and J lost 0, with 7 bases in between. Germline CDR1 MNHEY, CDR2 SMNVEV (reference sequence). The CDR3: CASTGSSYEQYF. DNA for the CDR3: TGTGCCAGCACCGGGAGCTCCTACGAGCAGTACTTC.

V and J are TRBV7-9 and TRBJ2-2; D is unresolved. The CDR3 contains 13 residues. The germline gives CDR1 SEHNR, CDR2 FQNEAQ (reference sequence). Trimming removed 4 bases from V and 7 bases from J, with 10 bases in between. CDR3 amino acids: CASSYRNDGELFF. DNA of the CDR3: TGTGCCAGCAGCTATAGAAATGACGGGGAGCTGTTTTTT.

The sample holds one count of this clone. The chain has TRBV28 and TRBJ2-7, with 8 positions matching TRBD1. This CDR3 contains 14 residues. Trimming cost V 4 bases and J 6 bases; bases outside gene matches: 8. Germline lookup yields CDR1 MDHEN and CDR2 SYDVKM. The CDR3 bases are TGTGCCAGCAGTTCGCAGGGGGCGATATCCGAGCAGTACTTC. Translating it yields CASSSQGAISEQYF.

The chain combines TRBV9 with TRBJ1-2; 7 nucleotides agree with TRBD1. From germline, CDR1 is SGDLS and CDR2 YYNGEE. The ends lost 0 bases at V and 2 bases at J; junction bases unmatched: 7. The CDR3 covers 16 residues. The DNA of the CDR3 is TGTGCCAGCAGCGTAGCTCTAGGGGGCGCAAACTATGGCTACACCTTC. It is translated as CASSVALGGANYGYTF.

This chain links TRBV6-5 with TRBJ2-7; D uncertain. V was trimmed by 4 bases and J by 2 bases, leaving 15 bases between them. The germline gives CDR1 MNHEY, CDR2 SVGAGI. The length of the CDR3 is 15 residues. The CDR3 protein is CASSWLTQPPYEQYF. The CDR3 DNA reads TGTGCCAGCAGTTGGCTTACACAGCCTCCCTACGAGCAGTACTTC.

This clone was seen more than once but under ten times. The V call is TRBV2, the J call TRBJ2-5; 11 bases align to TRBD2. The CDR3 has 16 amino acids. CDR1 and CDR2 (germline): SNHLY, FYNNEI. J was trimmed by 5 bases and V by 7 bases; bases with no gene match: 12. The CDR3 coding sequence is TGTGCCAGCATGGGAGGAACTAGCGGGAGTAGCGAGACCCAGTACTTC. As protein: CASMGGTSGSSETQYF.

The genes are TRBV2 and TRBJ2-7; no clear D gene. Trimming removed 6 bases at V and 4 bases at J, with 10 bases between. The germline gives CDR1 SNHLY, CDR2 FYNNEI. This CDR3 region has 12 residues. The CDR3 sequence is CASRFAGYEQYF. Here the CDR3 DNA reads TGTGCCAGCAGGTTCGCCGGGTACGAGCAGTACTTC.

The chain combines TRBV5-1 with TRBJ2-5, with unresolved D. V shed 0 bases and J shed 2 bases, with 17 bases lying between them. Per the germline V gene, CDR1 is SGHRS and CDR2 is YFSETQ. The CDR3 length is 17 residues. The CDR3 protein is CASSLGQRRLDQETQYF. DNA for the CDR3: TGCGCCAGCAGCTTGGGCCAGCGAAGGCTGGATCAAGAGACCCAGTACTTC.

This clone has a handful of counts. This chain connects TRBV10-3 to TRBJ1-4, with D unresolved. The CDR3 runs 15 residues. Germline lookup yields CDR1 ENHRY and CDR2 SYGVKD. Trimming left V 0 bases short and J 8 bases short, with 13 bases between. The CDR3 bases are TGTGCCATCAGTGAGTCGATTAGTCCATTGGAAAAACTGTTTTTT. It translates to CAISESISPLEKLFF.

The chain has TRBV29-1 and TRBJ1-2, with 8 bases fitting TRBD1. CDR1 and CDR2 from the germline V gene are SQVTM and ANQGSEA. The CDR3 totals 12 residues. The V gene end was trimmed by 6 bases and the J gene end by 6 bases; junction bases not matched to a gene: 6. CDR3 DNA: TGCAGCGTGGGGGGACAGGTTGATGGCTACACCTTC. It specifies CSVGGQVDGYTF.